The sample holds one count of the clone carrying this T cell receptor (beta chain). The sample is drawn from a study of cytomegalovirus exposure and HLA in healthy donors. As for the study in general: Later, an analysis reported that the roughly 120 validation repertoires had used the same platform as the approximately 630 first-cohort repertoires.

Germline assignment: CDR1 SGHRS and CDR2 YFSETQ. The CDR3 runs 16 residues. V was trimmed by 0 bases and J by 0 bases, leaving 9 bases between them. TCRdb's copy holds only in-frame clones and misses some; the assay was immunoSEQ multiplex PCR. The sample records around 300,000 clones, roughly 88% being singletons. V is TRBV5-1 and J is TRBJ2-2; D gene unclear. The sequencing sample was made of PBMCs. The receptor was isolated from a woman aged 18-29 years in good health and CMV-seronegative. CDR3 amino acids: CASSLGSAANTGELFF. Here the CDR3 DNA reads TGCGCCAGCAGCTTGGGTTCCGCGGCGAACACCGGGGAGCTGTTTTTT.